This T cell receptor beta chain was identified in a study of T cell repertoires in cytomegalovirus infection. Overall study: Researchers turned to recently identified HLA-C-restricted CMV epitopes as well as well-studied HLA-B-restricted ones. Public TCR beta signatures provided an indication of both CMV infection and a matching HLA type. Points from the study as a whole: Of the TCR beta families, the public ones yielded a cumulative frequency that identified carriers of CMV plus the relevant HLA. In two of eight donors, the top clonotype was HLA-C-restricted CMV-specific.

TCRdb processed the reads anew with MiXCR; each CDR3 protein has one entry. The sample gives about 830,000 distinct CDR3 sequences, 32% of which show up once; 9.5% to 15% is in the top ten. Worth noting for this clonotype: No antigen is known for it.

In germline, CDR1 is SGDLS, CDR2 YYNGEE. The CDR3 is made up of 15 amino acids. V shed 7 bases, J shed 6 bases, and the junction held 6 bases outside the gene matches. The chain has TRBV9 and TRBJ2-3; 15 nucleotides align to TRBD2. The sample here was cultured CD8+ T cells from PBMCs, taken from culture after CMV antigen stimulation. The clonotype was recovered from a human donor in good health (CMV status not recorded). Some clones in this sample may be carry-over from other donors' samples. CDR3 region: CASGGLAGGRDTQYF. CDR3 DNA: TGTGCCAGCGGCGGACTAGCGGGGGGGCGTGATACGCAGTATTTT.